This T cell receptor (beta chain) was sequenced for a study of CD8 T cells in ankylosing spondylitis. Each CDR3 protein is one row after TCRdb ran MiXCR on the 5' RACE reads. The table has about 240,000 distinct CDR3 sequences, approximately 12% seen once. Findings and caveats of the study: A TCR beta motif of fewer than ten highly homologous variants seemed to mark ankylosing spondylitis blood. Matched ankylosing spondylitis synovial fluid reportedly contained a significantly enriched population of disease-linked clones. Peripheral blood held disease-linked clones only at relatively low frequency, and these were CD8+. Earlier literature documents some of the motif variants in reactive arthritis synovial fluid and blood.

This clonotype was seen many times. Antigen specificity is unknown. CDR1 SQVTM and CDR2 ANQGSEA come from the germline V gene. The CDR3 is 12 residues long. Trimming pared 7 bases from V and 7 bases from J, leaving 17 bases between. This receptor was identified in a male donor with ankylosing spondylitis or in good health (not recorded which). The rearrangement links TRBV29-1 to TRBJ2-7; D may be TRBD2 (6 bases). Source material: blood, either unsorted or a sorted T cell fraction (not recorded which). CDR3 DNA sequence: TGCAGCGGCCGGGACTTTGATAGGGAGCAGTACTTC. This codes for CSGRDFDREQYF.